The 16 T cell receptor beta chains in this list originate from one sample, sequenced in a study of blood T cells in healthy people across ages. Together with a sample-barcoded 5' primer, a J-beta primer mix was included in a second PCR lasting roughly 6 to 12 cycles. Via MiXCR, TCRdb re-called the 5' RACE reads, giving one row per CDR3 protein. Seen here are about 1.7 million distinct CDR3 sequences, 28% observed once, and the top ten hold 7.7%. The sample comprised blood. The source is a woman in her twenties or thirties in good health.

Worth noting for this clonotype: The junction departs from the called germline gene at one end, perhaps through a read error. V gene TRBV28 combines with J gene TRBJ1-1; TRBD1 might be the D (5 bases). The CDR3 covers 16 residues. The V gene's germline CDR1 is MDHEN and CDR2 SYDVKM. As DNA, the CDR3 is TGTGCCAGCAGTCCCTCTTGGGGGGATGTGAACACTGAGGCTTTCTTT. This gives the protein CASSPSWGDVNTEAFF.

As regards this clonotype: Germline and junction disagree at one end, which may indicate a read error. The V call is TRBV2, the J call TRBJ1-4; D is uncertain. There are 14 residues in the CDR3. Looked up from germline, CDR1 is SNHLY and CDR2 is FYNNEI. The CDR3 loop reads CASMEEVSGEKRFF. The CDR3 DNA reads TGTGCCAGCATGGAGGAGGTTTCGGGTGAAAAACGGTTTTTT.

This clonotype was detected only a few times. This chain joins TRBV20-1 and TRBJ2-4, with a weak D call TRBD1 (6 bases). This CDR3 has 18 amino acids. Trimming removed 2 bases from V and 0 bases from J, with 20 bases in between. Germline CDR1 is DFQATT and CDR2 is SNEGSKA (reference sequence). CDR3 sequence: CSARLQGNRLLAKNIQYF. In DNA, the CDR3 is TGCAGTGCTAGATTACAGGGAAATCGCCTTTTAGCCAAAAACATTCAGTACTTC.

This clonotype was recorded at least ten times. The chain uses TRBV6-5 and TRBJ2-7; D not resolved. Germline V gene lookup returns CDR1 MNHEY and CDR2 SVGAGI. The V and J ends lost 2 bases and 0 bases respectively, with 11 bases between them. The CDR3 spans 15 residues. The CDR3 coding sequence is TGTGCCAGCAGTTACCCCGGCGGCGACTCCTACGAGCAGTACTTC. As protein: CASSYPGGDSYEQYF.

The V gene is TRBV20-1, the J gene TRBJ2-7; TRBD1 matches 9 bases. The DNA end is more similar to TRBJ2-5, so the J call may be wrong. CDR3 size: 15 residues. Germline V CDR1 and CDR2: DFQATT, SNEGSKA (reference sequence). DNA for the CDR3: TGCAGTGCTAGAGATTCCGGACAGGGGAGGGAGACCCAGTACTTC. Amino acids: CSARDSGQGRETQYF.

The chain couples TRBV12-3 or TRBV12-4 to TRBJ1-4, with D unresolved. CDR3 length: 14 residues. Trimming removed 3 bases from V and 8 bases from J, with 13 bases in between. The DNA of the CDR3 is TGTGCCAGCAGTTTCAGGCAGTTTGGAGAAAAACTGTTTTTT. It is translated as CASSFRQFGEKLFF.

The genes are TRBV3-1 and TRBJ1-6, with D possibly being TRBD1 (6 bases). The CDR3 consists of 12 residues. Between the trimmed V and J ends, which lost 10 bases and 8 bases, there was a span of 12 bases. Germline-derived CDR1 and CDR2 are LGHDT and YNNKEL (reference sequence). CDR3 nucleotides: TGTGCCACAGGACAGAAGGATTCACCCCTCCACTTT. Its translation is CATGQKDSPLHF.

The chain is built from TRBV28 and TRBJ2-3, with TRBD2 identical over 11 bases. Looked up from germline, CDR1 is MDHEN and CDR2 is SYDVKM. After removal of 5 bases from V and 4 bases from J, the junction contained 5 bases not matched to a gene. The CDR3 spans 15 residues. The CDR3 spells CASSTISGGADTQYF. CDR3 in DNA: TGTGCCAGCAGTACAATTAGCGGGGGGGCAGATACGCAGTATTTT.

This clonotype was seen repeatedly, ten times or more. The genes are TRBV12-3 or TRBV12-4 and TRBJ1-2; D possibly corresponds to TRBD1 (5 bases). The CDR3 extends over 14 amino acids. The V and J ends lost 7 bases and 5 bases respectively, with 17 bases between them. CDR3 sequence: CASTKRGVGYGYTF. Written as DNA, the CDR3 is TGTGCCAGCACTAAAAGGGGCGTAGGTTATGGCTACACCTTC.

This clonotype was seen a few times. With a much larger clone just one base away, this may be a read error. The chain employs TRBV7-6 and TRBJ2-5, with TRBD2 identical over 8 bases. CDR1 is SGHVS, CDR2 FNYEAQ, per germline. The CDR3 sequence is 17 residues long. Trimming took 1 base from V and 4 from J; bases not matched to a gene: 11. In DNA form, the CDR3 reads TGTGCCAGCAGCTTAGGAGTATCAGGGGCGGGGGGAGAGACCCAGTACTTC. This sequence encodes CASSLGVSGAGGETQYF.

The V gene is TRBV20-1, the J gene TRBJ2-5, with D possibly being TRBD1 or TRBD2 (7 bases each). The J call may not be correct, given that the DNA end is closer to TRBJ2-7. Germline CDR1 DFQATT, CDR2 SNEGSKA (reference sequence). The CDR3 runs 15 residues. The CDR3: CSARDGRGLENEQYF. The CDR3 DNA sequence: TGCAGTGCTAGAGATGGGAGGGGGCTGGAAAACGAGCAGTACTTC.

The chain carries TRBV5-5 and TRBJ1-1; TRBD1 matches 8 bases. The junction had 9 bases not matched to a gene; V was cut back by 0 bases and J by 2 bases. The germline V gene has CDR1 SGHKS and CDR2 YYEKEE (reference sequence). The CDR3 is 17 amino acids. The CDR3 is CASSLAVLTGGNTEAFF. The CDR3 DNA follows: TGTGCCAGCAGCTTGGCGGTCCTTACAGGGGGTAACACTGAAGCTTTCTTT.

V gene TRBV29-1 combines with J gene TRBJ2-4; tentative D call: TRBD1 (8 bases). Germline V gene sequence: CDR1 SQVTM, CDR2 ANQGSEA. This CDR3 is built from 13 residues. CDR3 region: CSVGTGGGNIQYF. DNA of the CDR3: TGCAGTGTGGGCACAGGGGGGGGAAACATTCAGTACTTC.

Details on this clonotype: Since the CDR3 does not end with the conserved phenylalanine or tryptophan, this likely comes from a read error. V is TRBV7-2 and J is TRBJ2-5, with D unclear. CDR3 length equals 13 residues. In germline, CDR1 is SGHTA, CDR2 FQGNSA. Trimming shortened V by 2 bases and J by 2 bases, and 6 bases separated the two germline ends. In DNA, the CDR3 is TGTGCCAGCAGCTTAAACACACAAGAGACCCAGTACTAC. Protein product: CASSLNTQETQYY.

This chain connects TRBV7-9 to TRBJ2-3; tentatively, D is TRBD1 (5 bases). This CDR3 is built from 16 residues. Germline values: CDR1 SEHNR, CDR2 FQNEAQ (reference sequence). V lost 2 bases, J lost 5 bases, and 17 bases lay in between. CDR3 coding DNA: TGTGCCAGCAGCTTACCGTCGGGCAGGGATCGAGATACGCAGTATTTT. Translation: CASSLPSGRDRDTQYF.

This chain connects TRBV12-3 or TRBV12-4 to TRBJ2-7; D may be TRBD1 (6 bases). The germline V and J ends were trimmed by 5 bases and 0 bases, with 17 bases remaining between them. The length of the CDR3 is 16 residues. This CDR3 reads CASSRRTTGSSYEQYF. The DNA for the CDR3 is TGTGCCAGCAGTCGACGAACGACAGGATCCTCCTACGAGCAGTACTTC.